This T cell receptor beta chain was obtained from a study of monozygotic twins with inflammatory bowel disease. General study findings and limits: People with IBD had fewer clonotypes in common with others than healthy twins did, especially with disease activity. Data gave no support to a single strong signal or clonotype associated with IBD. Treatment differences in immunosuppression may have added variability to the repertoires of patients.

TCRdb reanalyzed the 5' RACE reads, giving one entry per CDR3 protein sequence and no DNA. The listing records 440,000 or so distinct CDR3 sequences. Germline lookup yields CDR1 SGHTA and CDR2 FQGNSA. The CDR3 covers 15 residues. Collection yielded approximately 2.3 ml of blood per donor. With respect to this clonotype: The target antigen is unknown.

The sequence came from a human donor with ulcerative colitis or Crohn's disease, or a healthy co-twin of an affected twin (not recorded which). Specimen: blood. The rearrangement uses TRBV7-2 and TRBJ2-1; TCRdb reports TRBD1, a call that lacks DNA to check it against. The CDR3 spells CASSEQGALSIEQFF.